This T cell receptor beta chain was captured by sequencing in a study of response to subunit inactivated influenza vaccine. Findings and caveats of the study: Authors proposed each seasonal influenza vaccination draws in few new T cells.

From the RT-PCR reads, TCRdb called clonotypes with MiXCR, one entry per CDR3 protein. This sample has some 850,000 distinct CDR3 sequences, with around 18% found just once. A few counts support this clonotype. The antigen remains undetermined. CDR1 is MNHEY, CDR2 SVGEGT, per germline. The CDR3 is made up of 13 amino acids. The ends were cut back, 8 bases at V and 5 bases at J, with 13 bases in the middle. The sample consisted of PBMCs from blood, taken 4 to 6 days after vaccination. The receptor was isolated from a man aged 45-60 years who received an inactivated influenza vaccine. This chain connects TRBV6-2 or TRBV6-3 to TRBJ2-1, with unresolved D. CDR3 bases: TGTGCCAGCGTCTGGTCATTAAACAATGAGCAGTTCTTC. Translated, it gives CASVWSLNNEQFF.